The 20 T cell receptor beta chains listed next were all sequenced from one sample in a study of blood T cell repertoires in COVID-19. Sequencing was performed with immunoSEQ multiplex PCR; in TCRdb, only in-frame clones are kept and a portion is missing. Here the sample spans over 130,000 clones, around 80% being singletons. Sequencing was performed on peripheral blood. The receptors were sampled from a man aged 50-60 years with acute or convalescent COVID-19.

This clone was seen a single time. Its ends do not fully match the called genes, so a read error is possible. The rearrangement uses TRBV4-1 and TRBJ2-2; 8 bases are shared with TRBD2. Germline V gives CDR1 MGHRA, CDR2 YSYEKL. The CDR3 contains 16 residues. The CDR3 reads CARSPRGGLDTGELFF. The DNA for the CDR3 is TGCGCCCGCAGCCCACGGGGGGGCCTCGACACCGGGGAGCTGTTTTTT.

CDR3 DNA: TGTGCCAGCAGCCAAGATCTTATACTTACTAGCGAGCAGTTCTTC. Translated: CASSQDLILTSEQFF. V is TRBV14 and J is TRBJ2-1; the D gene is possibly TRBD2 (6 bases). Germline V gene sequence: CDR1 SGHDN, CDR2 FVKESK. The CDR3 spans 15 residues. Trimming pared 0 bases from V and 10 bases from J, leaving 16 bases between.

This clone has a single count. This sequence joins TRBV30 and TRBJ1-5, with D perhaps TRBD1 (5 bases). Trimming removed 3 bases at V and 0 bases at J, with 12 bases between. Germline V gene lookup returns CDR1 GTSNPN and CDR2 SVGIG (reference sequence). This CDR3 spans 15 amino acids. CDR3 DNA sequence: TGTGCCTGGAGCCTAGGGGCTTATAGCAATCAGCCCCAGCATTTT. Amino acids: CAWSLGAYSNQPQHF.

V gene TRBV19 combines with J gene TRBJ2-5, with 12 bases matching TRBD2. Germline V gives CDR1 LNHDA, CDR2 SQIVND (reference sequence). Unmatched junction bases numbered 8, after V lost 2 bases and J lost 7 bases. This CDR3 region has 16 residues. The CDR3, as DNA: TGTGCCAGTAGTATAAGCGCTAGCGGGGGGGGTCGGACCCAGTACTTC. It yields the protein CASSISASGGGRTQYF.

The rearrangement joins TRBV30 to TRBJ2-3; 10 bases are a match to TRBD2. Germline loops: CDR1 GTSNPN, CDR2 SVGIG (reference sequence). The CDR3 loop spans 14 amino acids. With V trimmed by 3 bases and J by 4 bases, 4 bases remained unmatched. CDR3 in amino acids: CAWRASGGADTQYF. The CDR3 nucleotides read TGTGCCTGGAGAGCTAGCGGGGGAGCAGATACGCAGTATTTT.

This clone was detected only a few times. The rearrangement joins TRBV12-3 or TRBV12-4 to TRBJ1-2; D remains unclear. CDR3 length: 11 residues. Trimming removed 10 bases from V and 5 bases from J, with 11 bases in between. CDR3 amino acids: CATGRGYGYTF. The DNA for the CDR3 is TGTGCCACCGGGCGAGGGTATGGCTACACCTTC.

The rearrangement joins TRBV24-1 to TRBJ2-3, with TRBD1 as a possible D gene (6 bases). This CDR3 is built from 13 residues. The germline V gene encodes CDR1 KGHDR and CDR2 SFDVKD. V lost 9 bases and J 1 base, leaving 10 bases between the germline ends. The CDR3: CATQGQGTDTQYF. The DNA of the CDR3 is TGTGCCACCCAGGGACAAGGCACAGATACGCAGTATTTT.

CDR3 sequence reads: CASSRGQGFYEQYV. The DNA of the CDR3 is TGTGCCAGCAGCAGGGGACAGGGTTTCTACGAGCAGTACGTC. The chain carries TRBV11-2 and TRBJ2-7; 9 nucleotides match TRBD1. The CDR3 loop spans 14 amino acids. Germline V gene data show CDR1 as SGHAT and CDR2 as FQNNGV. V was clipped by 5 bases and J by 3 bases; unmatched bases: 5.

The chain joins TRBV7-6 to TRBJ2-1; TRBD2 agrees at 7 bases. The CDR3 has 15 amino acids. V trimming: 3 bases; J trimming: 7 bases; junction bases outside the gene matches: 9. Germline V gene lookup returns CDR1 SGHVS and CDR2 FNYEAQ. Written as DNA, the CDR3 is TGTGCCAGCAGCTTGGGCGGGGGAGGGGTGAATGAGCAGTTCTTC. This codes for CASSLGGGGVNEQFF.

The CDR3 region has the DNA TGTGCCAGCGGGACAGGGTCTGGAGGTCAGCCCCAGCATTTT. Translating gives CASGTGSGGQPQHF. This chain links TRBV7-2 with TRBJ1-5; 9 bases map to TRBD1. CDR3 length: 14 amino acids. The V and J ends lost 8 bases and 6 bases, in that order; junction bases with no gene match: 8. CDR1 and CDR2 from the germline V gene are SGHTA and FQGNSA.

CDR3: CASNPTSGGAGELFF. The DNA of the CDR3 is TGTGCCAGCAACCCGACTAGCGGGGGGGCCGGGGAGCTGTTTTTT. The rearrangement uses TRBV7-2 and TRBJ2-2; 14 bases match TRBD2. Germline lookup yields CDR1 SGHTA and CDR2 FQGNSA. V trimming: 7 bases; J trimming: 6 bases; junction bases outside the gene matches: 4. The CDR3 is 15 residues long.

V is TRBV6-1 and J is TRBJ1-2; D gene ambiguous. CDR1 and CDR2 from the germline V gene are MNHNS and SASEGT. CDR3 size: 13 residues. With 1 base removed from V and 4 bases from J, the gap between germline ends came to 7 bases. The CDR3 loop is CASSEVEIYGYTF. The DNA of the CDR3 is TGTGCCAGCAGTGAAGTAGAGATCTATGGCTACACCTTC.

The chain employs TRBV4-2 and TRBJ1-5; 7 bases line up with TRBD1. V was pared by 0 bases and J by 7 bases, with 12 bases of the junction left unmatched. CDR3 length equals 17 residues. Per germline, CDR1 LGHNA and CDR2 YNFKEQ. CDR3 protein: CASSQEPNTGVVQPQHF. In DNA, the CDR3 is TGTGCCAGCAGCCAAGAGCCCAATACAGGGGTGGTCCAGCCCCAGCATTTT.

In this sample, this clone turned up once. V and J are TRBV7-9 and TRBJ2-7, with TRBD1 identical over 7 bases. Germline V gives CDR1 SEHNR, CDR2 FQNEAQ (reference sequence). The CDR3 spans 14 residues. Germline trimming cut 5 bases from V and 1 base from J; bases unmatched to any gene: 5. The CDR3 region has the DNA TGTGCCAGCAGCCCCTGGACAGGATCCTACGAGCAGTACTTC. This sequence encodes CASSPWTGSYEQYF.

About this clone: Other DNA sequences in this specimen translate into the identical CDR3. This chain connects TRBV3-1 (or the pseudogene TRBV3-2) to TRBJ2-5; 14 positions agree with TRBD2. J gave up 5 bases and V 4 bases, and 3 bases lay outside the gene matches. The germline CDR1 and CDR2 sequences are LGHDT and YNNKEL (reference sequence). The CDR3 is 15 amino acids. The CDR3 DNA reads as TGTGCCAGCAGCCGAGGGACTAGCGGGGGTGAGACCCAGTACTTC. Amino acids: CASSRGTSGGETQYF.

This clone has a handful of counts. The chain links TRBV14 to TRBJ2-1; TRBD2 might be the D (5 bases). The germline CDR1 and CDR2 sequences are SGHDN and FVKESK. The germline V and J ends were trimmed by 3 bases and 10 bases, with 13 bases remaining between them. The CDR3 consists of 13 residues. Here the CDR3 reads CASSQPDLGEQFF. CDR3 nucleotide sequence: TGTGCCAGCAGCCAGCCGGACTTGGGGGAGCAGTTCTTC.

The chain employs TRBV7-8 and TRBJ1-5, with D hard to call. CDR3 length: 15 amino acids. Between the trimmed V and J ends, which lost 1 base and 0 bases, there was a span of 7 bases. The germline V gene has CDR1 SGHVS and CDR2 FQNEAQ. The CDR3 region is CASSLDRVSNQPQHF. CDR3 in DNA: TGTGCCAGCAGCTTAGACAGAGTTAGCAATCAGCCCCAGCATTTT.

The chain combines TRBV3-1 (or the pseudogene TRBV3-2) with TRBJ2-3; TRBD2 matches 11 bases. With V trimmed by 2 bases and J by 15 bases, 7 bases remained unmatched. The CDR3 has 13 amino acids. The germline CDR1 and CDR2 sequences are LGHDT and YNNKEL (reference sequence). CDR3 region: CASSQLAGGPPYF. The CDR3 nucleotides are TGTGCCAGCAGCCAACTAGCGGGGGGCCCCCCTTATTTT.

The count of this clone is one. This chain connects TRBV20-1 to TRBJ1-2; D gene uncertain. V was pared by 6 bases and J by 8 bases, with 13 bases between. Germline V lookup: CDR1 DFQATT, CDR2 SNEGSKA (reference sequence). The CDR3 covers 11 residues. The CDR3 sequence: CSASVGRGYTF. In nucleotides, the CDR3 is TGCAGTGCCAGCGTTGGAAGGGGCTACACCTTC.

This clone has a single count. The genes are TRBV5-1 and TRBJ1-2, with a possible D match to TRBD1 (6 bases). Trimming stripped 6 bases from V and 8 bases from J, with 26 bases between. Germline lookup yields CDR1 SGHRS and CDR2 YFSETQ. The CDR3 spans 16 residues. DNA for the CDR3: TGCGCCAGCACCAATTATGAACAAACAGGGACCCTAGGCTACACCTTC. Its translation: CASTNYEQTGTLGYTF.